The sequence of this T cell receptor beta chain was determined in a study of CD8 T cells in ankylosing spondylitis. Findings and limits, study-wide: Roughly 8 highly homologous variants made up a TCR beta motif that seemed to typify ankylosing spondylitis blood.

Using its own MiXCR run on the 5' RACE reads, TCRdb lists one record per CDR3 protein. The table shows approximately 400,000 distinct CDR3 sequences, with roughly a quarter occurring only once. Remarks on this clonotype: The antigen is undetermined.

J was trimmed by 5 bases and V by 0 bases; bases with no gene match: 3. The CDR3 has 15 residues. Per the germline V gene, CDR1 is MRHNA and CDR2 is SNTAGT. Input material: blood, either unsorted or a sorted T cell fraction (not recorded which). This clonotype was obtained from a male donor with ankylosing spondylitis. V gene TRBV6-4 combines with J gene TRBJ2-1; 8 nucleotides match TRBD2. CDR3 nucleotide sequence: TGTGCCAGCAGTGACTCGGTAGCGGGAAACAATGAGCAGTTCTTC. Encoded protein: CASSDSVAGNNEQFF.